A single sample gave rise to the 14 T cell receptor beta chains below, sequenced in a study of T cells in localized non-small cell lung cancer. Method: immunoSEQ multiplex PCR; TCRdb's copy keeps in-frame clones and lacks some. The data contain roughly 13,000 clones, roughly 87% of them singletons. The sample consisted of peripheral blood mononuclear cells, taken before any cancer treatment. These receptors all come from a man aged 40 to 70 with stage III lung adenocarcinoma.

The J gene is TRBJ2-3, the V gene TRBV7-2; D uncertain. This CDR3 has 15 amino acids. CDR1 is SGHTA, CDR2 FQGNSA, per germline. Trimming removed 5 bases from V and 1 base from J, with 13 bases in between. The CDR3, as DNA: TGTGCCAGCAGCAAAATTTCCCTGGGCACAGATACGCAGTATTTT. As protein: CASSKISLGTDTQYF.

The J gene is TRBJ1-2, the V gene TRBV18, with D unresolved. Germline V gives CDR1 KGHSH, CDR2 LQKENI. The germline V and J ends were trimmed by 0 bases and 5 bases, with 7 bases remaining between them. CDR3 length: 13 residues. CDR3 region: CASSPPDQYGYTF. CDR3 bases: TGTGCCAGCTCACCACCGGATCAGTATGGCTACACCTTC.

The chain has TRBV19 and TRBJ1-1, with D perhaps matching TRBD1 (5 bases). Germline V gene sequence: CDR1 LNHDA, CDR2 SQIVND (reference sequence). V was cut by 7 bases and J by 6 bases, with 18 bases left in between. The CDR3 has 14 residues. The CDR3 DNA reads as TGTGCCAGTAACCTGGGACCCCTGAGCGCTGAAGCTTTCTTT. This gives the protein CASNLGPLSAEAFF.

This clone was detected only a few times. The V gene is TRBV19, the J gene TRBJ1-5; D not resolved. This CDR3 contains 12 residues. V lost 6 bases and J lost 5, with 8 bases in between. Per germline, CDR1 LNHDA and CDR2 SQIVND (reference sequence). CDR3 sequence: CASRFSDQPQHF. The CDR3 DNA reads TGTGCCAGTAGATTTTCTGATCAGCCCCAGCATTTT.

V and J are TRBV30 and TRBJ2-3; no definite D call. CDR3 length equals 15 residues. From germline, CDR1 is GTSNPN and CDR2 SVGIG (reference sequence). With 2 bases removed from V and 0 bases from J, the gap between germline ends came to 12 bases. This chain's CDR3 is CAWSLSAGSTDTQYF. CDR3 bases: TGTGCCTGGAGTCTATCGGCAGGCAGCACAGATACGCAGTATTTT.

This clone was counted only a few times. Distinct nucleotide sequences in the sample also encode this CDR3. This chain joins TRBV27 and TRBJ2-7; 7 bases are a match to TRBD1. The trim removed 5 bases at V and 0 bases at J, leaving 7 bases unmatched. CDR3 length: 15 residues. Germline loops: CDR1 MNHEY, CDR2 SMNVEV (reference sequence). The DNA of the CDR3 is TGTGCCAGCAGTCCCCGGGCAGGGGGCTCCTACGAGCAGTACTTC. Translating it yields CASSPRAGGSYEQYF.

The rearrangement uses TRBV7-9 and TRBJ2-5; D not resolved. The CDR3 consists of 15 residues. Looked up from germline, CDR1 is SEHNR and CDR2 is FQNEAQ (reference sequence). V lost 5 bases and J lost 4, with 17 bases in between. The DNA of the CDR3 is TGTGCCAGCAGCCTAACTCGTTTAACAAGAGAGACCCAGTACTTC. This translates into CASSLTRLTRETQYF.

The V gene is TRBV13, the J gene TRBJ1-1; TRBD1 is a possible D gene (5 bases). This CDR3 contains 14 residues. Germline V gives CDR1 PRHDT, CDR2 FYEKMQ (reference sequence). Trimming removed 7 bases from V and 1 base from J, with 13 bases in between. The CDR3 DNA reads TGTGCCAGCAAAGGGGTAGGGGCGAACACTGAAGCTTTCTTT. It translates to CASKGVGANTEAFF.

The chain joins TRBV2 to TRBJ2-7; D remains ambiguous. The germline V gene has CDR1 SNHLY and CDR2 FYNNEI. Trimming took 2 bases from V and 0 from J, leaving 8 bases between them. The CDR3 loop spans 14 amino acids. CDR3 bases: TGTGCCAGCAGTGAAAATAAAGACTCCTACGAGCAGTACTTC. It translates to CASSENKDSYEQYF.

J is TRBJ2-2 and V is TRBV4-1, with no clear D. V was cut by 1 base and J by 0 bases, with 6 bases left in between. CDR3 size: 15 residues. Per the germline V gene, CDR1 is MGHRA and CDR2 is YSYEKL. The CDR3 region has the DNA TGCGCCAGCAGCCAAGGGGGTCCGAACACCGGGGAGCTGTTTTTT. Translation: CASSQGGPNTGELFF.

This clone was seen only once. This chain links TRBV28 with TRBJ2-6; D ambiguous. Trimming cost V 3 bases and J 1 base, with 10 bases left between them. The germline gives CDR1 MDHEN, CDR2 SYDVKM. This CDR3 region has 16 residues. CDR3 amino acids: CASSFQKGSGANVLTF. CDR3 DNA: TGTGCCAGCAGTTTTCAGAAGGGTTCTGGGGCCAACGTCCTGACTTTC. The variable domain in full, completed from reference TRBV28 and TRBJ2-6, reads DVKVTQSSRYLVKRTGEKVFLECVQDMDHENMFWYRQDPGLGLRLIYFSYDVKMKEKGDIPEGYSVSREKKERFSLILESASTNQTSMYLCASSFQKGSGANVLTFGAGSRLTVL.

The chain uses TRBV5-6 and TRBJ2-1; TRBD2 matches 11 bases. Germline V gene data show CDR1 as SGHDT and CDR2 as YYEEEE. The CDR3 is 15 residues long. Trimming at V came to 4 bases and at J to 6 bases, leaving 6 bases not matched to a gene. This CDR3 is CASSPGLAVINEQFF. In DNA, the CDR3 is TGTGCCAGCAGCCCGGGACTAGCGGTGATCAATGAGCAGTTCTTC.

The CDR3 coding sequence is TGTGCCACCCGCGGTGGAGAAAACATTCAGTACTTC. The encoded protein is CATRGGENIQYF. This chain connects TRBV2 to TRBJ2-4; D is unresolved. The CDR3 is 12 residues long. The germline gives CDR1 SNHLY, CDR2 FYNNEI. V gave up 10 bases and J gave up 5 bases, with 12 bases separating them. Together with reference TRBV2 and TRBJ2-4, the CDR3 gives the full variable domain: EPEVTQTPSHQVTQMGQEVILRCVPISNHLYFYWYRQILGQKVEFLVSFYNNEISEKSEIFDDQFSVERPDGSNFTLKIRSTKLEDSAMYFCATRGGENIQYFGAGTRLSVL.

This clone came up a few times. The V gene is TRBV28, the J gene TRBJ1-4, with a weak D call TRBD1 (6 bases). The CDR3 contains 15 residues. The germline CDR1 and CDR2 sequences are MDHEN and SYDVKM. Trimming pared 5 bases from V and 2 bases from J, leaving 12 bases between. The CDR3 sequence is CASSTRTVTNEKLFF. The DNA of the CDR3 is TGTGCCAGCAGTACGAGGACAGTTACTAATGAAAAACTGTTTTTT.